The 6 T cell receptor beta chains in this list originate from one sample, sequenced in a study of T cell responses to AZD1222 COVID-19 vaccine. Data came from immunoSEQ multiplex PCR; TCRdb stores just in-frame clones and leaves some out. The data show some 130,000 clones, about nine tenths seen once. The source material was peripheral blood, sampled on day 0 of AZD1222 vaccination. The receptor source for this set is an adult in good health.

This chain links TRBV11-2 with TRBJ1-2, with TRBD1 identical over 9 bases. This CDR3 contains 13 residues. Per germline, CDR1 SGHAT and CDR2 FQNNGV. After removal of 0 bases from V and 8 bases from J, the junction contained 1 base not matched to a gene. For the CDR3, the DNA is TGTGCCAGCAGCTTAGAGGACAGGGGAGGCTACACCTTC. This codes for CASSLEDRGGYTF.

The CDR3 bases are TGTGCCAGCACCCCCGGGCATGAGCAGTTCTTC. This encodes CASTPGHEQFF. This chain uses TRBV28 with TRBJ2-1; D uncertain. The CDR3 sequence is 11 residues long. Germline CDR1 reads MDHEN; CDR2 reads SYDVKM. Trimming took off 7 bases at V and 8 bases at J, with 9 bases between the two ends.

This clone occurred once. This chain joins TRBV18 and TRBJ1-6; no clear D. V shed 2 bases and J shed 7 bases, with 9 bases lying between them. Germline V gene sequence: CDR1 KGHSH, CDR2 LQKENI. This CDR3 spans 14 amino acids. For the CDR3, the DNA is TGTGCCAGCTCACCAGCCGGGCGGAATTCACCCCTCCACTTT. Protein sequence: CASSPAGRNSPLHF. Full variable domain (missing parts from reference TRBV18 and TRBJ1-6): NAGVMQNPRHLVRRRGQEARLRCSPMKGHSHVYWYRQLPEEGLKFMVYLQKENIIDESGMPKERFSAEFPKEGPSILRIQQVVRGDSAAYFCASSPAGRNSPLHFGNGTRLTVT.

V and J are TRBV28 and TRBJ1-1, with D possibly being TRBD1 (5 bases). CDR1 is MDHEN and CDR2 is SYDVKM in the germline V gene. This CDR3 comprises 13 residues. V shed 5 bases and J shed 7 bases, with 14 bases lying between them. The CDR3 loop is CASSPPGPVEAFF. DNA of the CDR3: TGTGCCAGCAGTCCCCCGGGACCGGTTGAAGCTTTCTTT.

The V call is TRBV12-3 or TRBV12-4, the J call TRBJ1-2, with TRBD1 matching over 7 bases. J gave up 8 bases and V 1 base, and 4 bases lay outside the gene matches. The CDR3 totals 13 residues. CDR3 nucleotides: TGTGCCAGCAGTTTAGAGGGGGCGGGAGGCTACACCTTC. Residues: CASSLEGAGGYTF.

The rearrangement uses TRBV24-1 and TRBJ2-1; 10 positions agree with TRBD1. Trimming removed 3 bases from V and 7 bases from J; junction bases left unmatched: 2. The CDR3 runs to 14 residues. Germline V gene lookup returns CDR1 KGHDR and CDR2 SFDVKD. The CDR3 region has the DNA TGTGCCACCAGTGATCCGGGACAGGGGAATGAGCAGTTCTTC. It specifies CATSDPGQGNEQFF.